The clone carrying this T cell receptor (beta chain) was observed a few times. What it binds is unknown. An equimolar mix of two oligonucleotides served as the beta constant-region primer for TRBC1 and TRBC2. Ligated cDNA was amplified by four rounds of PCR with nested alpha and beta constant-region primers and SP2. TCRdb independently ran MiXCR on the UMI-ligation and nested PCR reads; one entry per CDR3 protein. The repertoire holds some 110,000 distinct CDR3 sequences, with 13% to 15% as singletons. This specimen belongs to a study of naive and memory T cell subsets. After the first PCR, alpha and beta chain libraries were processed separately. Cells stained for CD3, CD4, CD8, CD45RA, CD27 and viability were sorted into four CD45RA/CD27 subsets. Study observations and caveats: TCR counts from RNA may reflect activation-linked expression changes. Especially in CD8 cells, naive repertoires contained a few larger clonotypes, possibly CD45RA-re-expressing memory cells.

CDR1 is MDHEN, CDR2 SYDVKM, per germline. With 2 bases removed from V and 4 bases from J, the gap between germline ends came to 9 bases. The CDR3 runs to 14 residues. The sequence came from a human donor in good health. The sequencing input was naive CD8+ T cells from blood. The chain joins TRBV28 to TRBJ1-5; D is ambiguous. CDR3 region: CASSLASRNQPQHF. CDR3 DNA sequence: TGTGCCAGCAGTTTAGCTTCACGGAATCAGCCCCAGCATTTT.